The T cell receptor beta chain under discussion was sequenced for a study of shared clonotypes between healthy human individuals. In the naive CD8 group, cells lacked CD45RO and were positively selected for CCR7, so terminally differentiated effector memory CD45RA+ cells were left out. This clone was counted a few times. The ends were cut back, 2 bases at V and 7 bases at J, with 11 bases in the middle. Per the germline V gene, CDR1 is MDHEN and CDR2 is SYDVKM. This CDR3 has 13 amino acids. This table comes from immunoSEQ multiplex PCR, and its TCRdb copy is limited to in-frame clones, with some not included. In the table there are about 2.1 million clones, about 93% of which are singletons.

The rearrangement joins TRBV28 to TRBJ1-1; D is uncertain. The receptor comes from a man younger than 35 in good health. Some clones in this sample may be carry-over from other donors' samples. Sequenced input: naive CD8+ T cells from PBMCs. The CDR3 DNA is TGTGCCAGCAGTTTAGTGGTCGGGAGTGAAGCTTTCTTT. Translation gives CASSLVVGSEAFF.